Sequencing of this T cell receptor beta chain was carried out in a study of tumor and adjacent non-tumor tissue in lung cancer. On this clonotype itself: This may come from a read error, since a much larger clone is one base off.

TCRbeta libraries were built with three rounds of nested PCR, modified from ARM-PCR. TCRdb used MiXCR to reprocess the multiplex PCR reads, holding one entry per CDR3 protein. This sample carries approximately 120,000 distinct CDR3 sequences, around 80% of them seen once, and the ten largest clones take about 39%. Trimming removed 7 bases at V and 3 bases at J, with 20 bases between. The CDR3 sequence is 16 residues long. No cell sorting was done before RNA was extracted from the tissue. The clonotype was recovered from a woman in her sixties with non-small cell lung cancer. Sample: lung tumor tissue. The V call is TRBV12-3 or TRBV12-4, the J call TRBJ2-3, with D possibly matching TRBD1 (6 bases). CDR3 loop: CASIQQPSRGTDTQYF. DNA for the CDR3: TGTGCCAGCATTCAGCAACCAAGCAGGGGTACAGATACGCAGTATTTT.